Listed below are T cell receptor beta chains from one sample, sequenced in a study of blood T cells in healthy people across ages. MiXCR was run by TCRdb on the 5' RACE reads, yielding one entry per CDR3 protein. Of approximately 320,000 distinct CDR3 sequences listed, roughly 26% are singletons. Material for sequencing was blood. Every receptor here comes from a woman aged 65 to 85 in good health. The CDR3 runs from the conserved cysteine through the conserved F or W. Each record gives: J gene, V gene, D gene, clone size, CDR3 protein, CDR3 DNA. A D gene is named only where the DNA matches it firmly. The size entry is marked missing in some rows and otherwise reads once, few, many or a size class.

TRBJ1-2	TRBV7-9	NA	few	CASSESEFYGYTF	TGTGCCAGCAGCGAGTCGGAGTTCTATGGCTACACCTTC
TRBJ2-5	TRBV6-1	TRBD1	NA	CASSPRTGPEQYF	TGTGCCAGCAGTCCTAGGACAGGGCCAGAGCAGTACTTC
TRBJ2-4	TRBV7-8	NA	NA	CASSLDTGIQYF	TGTGCCAGCAGCTTAGATACGGGAATTCAGTACTTC
TRBJ2-7	TRBV29-1	NA	few	CSVGHSSYEQYF	TGCAGCGTTGGTCACAGCTCCTACGAGCAGTACTTC
TRBJ2-7	TRBV7-8	NA	few	CASSPLVAPRSSYEQYF	TGTGCCAGCAGTCCTCTCGTTGCGCCAAGAAGCTCCTACGAGCAGTACTTC
TRBJ1-2	TRBV18	TRBD1	few	CASSPRSGTGDSNYGYTF	TGTGCCAGCTCACCGCGGTCCGGGACAGGGGACTCTAACTATGGCTACACCTTC
TRBJ2-3	TRBV20-1	TRBD2	many	CSASQLAGGPGDTQYF	TGCAGTGCTAGTCAGCTAGCGGGAGGGCCTGGGGATACGCAGTATTTT
TRBJ1-5	TRBV20-1	NA	NA	CSARGGQGHGQPQHF	TGCAGTGCTAGAGGGGGGCAGGGGCACGGCCAGCCCCAGCATTTT
TRBJ2-4	TRBV27	NA	few	CASRTSLAKNIQYF	TGTGCCAGCAGGACAAGTCTAGCCAAAAACATTCAGTACTTC
TRBJ2-4	TRBV28	NA	NA	CASNQVGGKNIQYF	TGTGCCAGCAACCAAGTGGGGGGCAAAAACATTCAGTACTTC
TRBJ2-3	TRBV7-9	NA	NA	CASSRRITDTQYF	TGTGCCAGCAGCCGGCGGATCACAGATACGCAGTATTTT
TRBJ2-3	TRBV20-1	NA	NA	CSARDPSPSTDTQYF	TGCAGTGCTAGAGATCCCAGTCCCAGCACAGATACGCAGTATTTT
TRBJ2-7	TRBV15	TRBD1	NA	CATSRGQGSYEQYF	TGTGCCACCAGCAGAGGACAGGGCTCCTACGAGCAGTACTTC
TRBJ1-2	TRBV2	NA	NA	CASSEGLGGYTF	TGTGCCAGCAGTGAGGGTTTAGGTGGCTACACCTTC
TRBJ1-1	TRBV7-9	NA	NA	CASSQTGTLNTEAFF	TGTGCCAGCAGTCAAACCGGGACTTTGAACACTGAAGCTTTCTTT
TRBJ2-5	TRBV12-3/TRBV12-4	NA	many	CASSKGVETQYF	TGTGCCAGCAGTAAGGGTGTGGAGACCCAGTACTTC
TRBJ2-1	TRBV20-1	TRBD2	few	CSARDRTSGYNEQFF	TGCAGTGCTAGAGATCGGACTAGCGGTTACAATGAGCAGTTCTTC
TRBJ2-5	TRBV3-1	TRBD1	NA	CASSESTGGWETQYF	TGTGCCAGCAGCGAATCAACAGGGGGCTGGGAGACCCAGTACTTC
TRBJ2-3	TRBV20-1	TRBD2	few	CSASQGGSSPSTDTQYF	TGCAGTGCTTCCCAAGGCGGGAGTTCACCTAGCACAGATACGCAGTATTTT
TRBJ1-2	TRBV4-2	TRBD1	NA	CASSPDLTGIYGYTF	TGTGCCAGCAGCCCGGACTTGACAGGGATTTATGGCTACACCTTC
TRBJ1-5	TRBV13	TRBD1	NA	CASSLGGQGAHQPQHF	TGTGCCAGCAGCTTAGGGGGACAGGGGGCTCATCAGCCCCAGCATTTT
TRBJ2-5	TRBV18	NA	few	CASSPTAGIQETQYF	TGTGCCAGCTCACCCACGGCGGGCATCCAAGAGACCCAGTACTTC